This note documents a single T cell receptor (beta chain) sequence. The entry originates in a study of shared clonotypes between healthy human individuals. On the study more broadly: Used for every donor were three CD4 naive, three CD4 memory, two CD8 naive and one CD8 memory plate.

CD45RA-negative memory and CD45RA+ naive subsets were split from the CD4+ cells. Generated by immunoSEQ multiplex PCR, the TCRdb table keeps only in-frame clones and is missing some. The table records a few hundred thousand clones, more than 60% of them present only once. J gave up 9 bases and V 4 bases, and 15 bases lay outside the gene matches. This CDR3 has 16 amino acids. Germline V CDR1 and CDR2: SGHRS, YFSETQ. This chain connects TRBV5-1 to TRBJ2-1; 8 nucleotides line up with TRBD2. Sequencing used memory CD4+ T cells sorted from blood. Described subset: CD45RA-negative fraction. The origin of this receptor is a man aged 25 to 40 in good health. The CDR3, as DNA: TGCGCCAGCAGCCCGCGACCGGGACTAGAGTTGACTGAGCAGTTCTTC. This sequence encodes CASSPRPGLELTEQFF.